This entry lists 3 T cell receptor beta chains sequenced from one sample in a study of graft-versus-host responses after intestinal transplantation (dated by TCRdb to the early 2020s). The antigens for these receptors are not known. Library method: the immunoSEQ multiplex PCR assay. This is the immuneACCESS table as TCRdb keeps it, with only in-frame sequences that have V and J called. A part of the clones is gone; compared with another copy, unresolved V genes explain less than half, and the rest is unexplained. Here the sample has 55,000 to 80,000 clones; approximately 91% occur a single time. In total, the top ten clones hold about 1.7% of the sample. The sample's time point label, in plain terms: cells obtained before transplantation from donor or recipient. The source material was unstimulated CD8+ T cells sorted from spleen or lymph node cells, sampled before transplant. The receptors were gathered from a human donor who was the organ donor for an intestinal transplant.

The chain has TRBV11-2 and TRBJ2-7; D perhaps matches TRBD2 (6 bases). This CDR3 has 16 residues. CDR1 is SGHAT and CDR2 is FQNNGV in the germline V gene. V lost 3 bases and J lost 2, with 17 bases in between. This chain's CDR3 is CASSFTIADGTYEQYF. CDR3 DNA: TGTGCCAGCAGCTTTACAATAGCGGACGGAACCTACGAGCAGTACTTC.

The chain recombines TRBV14 with TRBJ2-1, with a tentative D call TRBD2 (6 bases). There are 18 residues in the CDR3. V lost 3 bases to trimming and J lost 2 bases, with 20 bases between them. Germline CDR1 reads SGHDN; CDR2 reads FVKESK. The DNA of the CDR3 is TGTGCCAGCAGCCATCCTAGGAAGGTGCGGGAAGCCTACAATGAGCAGTTCTTC. Amino acids: CASSHPRKVREAYNEQFF.

As to this clone: A junction end diverges from the germline sequence, so it may reflect a read error. The chain combines TRBV2 with TRBJ2-6; TRBD1 matches at 8 bases. This CDR3 has 13 amino acids. CDR1 SNHLY and CDR2 FYNNEI come from the germline V gene. In DNA form, the CDR3 reads TGTGCCGGCAGGGGGCCTGGGGCCAACGTCCTGACTTTC. Its protein is CAGRGPGANVLTF.